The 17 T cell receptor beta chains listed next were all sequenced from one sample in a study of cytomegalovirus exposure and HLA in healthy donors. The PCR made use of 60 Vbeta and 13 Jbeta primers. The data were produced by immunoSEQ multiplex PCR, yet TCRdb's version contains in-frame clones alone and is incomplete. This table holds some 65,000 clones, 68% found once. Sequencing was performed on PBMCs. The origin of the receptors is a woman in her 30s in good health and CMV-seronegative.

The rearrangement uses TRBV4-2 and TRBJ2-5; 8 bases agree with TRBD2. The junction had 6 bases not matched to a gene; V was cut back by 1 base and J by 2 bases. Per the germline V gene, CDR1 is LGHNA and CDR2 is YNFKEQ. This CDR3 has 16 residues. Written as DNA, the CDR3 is TGTGCCAGCAGCCAAGGCGGACTAGCCTTGCAAGAGACCCAGTACTTC. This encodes CASSQGGLALQETQYF.

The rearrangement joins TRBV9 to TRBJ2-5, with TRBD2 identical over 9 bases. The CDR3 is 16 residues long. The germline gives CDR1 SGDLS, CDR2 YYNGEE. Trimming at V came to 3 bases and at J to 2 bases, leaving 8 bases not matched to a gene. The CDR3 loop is CASSGPSGDWQETQYF. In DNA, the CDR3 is TGTGCCAGCAGCGGTCCTAGCGGGGATTGGCAAGAGACCCAGTACTTC.

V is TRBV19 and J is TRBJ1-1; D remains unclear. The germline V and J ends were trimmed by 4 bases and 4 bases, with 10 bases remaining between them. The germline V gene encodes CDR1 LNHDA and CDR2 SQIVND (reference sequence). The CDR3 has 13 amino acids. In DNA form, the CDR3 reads TGTGCCAGTAGTACCGAGGAGGCCACTGAAGCTTTCTTT. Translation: CASSTEEATEAFF.

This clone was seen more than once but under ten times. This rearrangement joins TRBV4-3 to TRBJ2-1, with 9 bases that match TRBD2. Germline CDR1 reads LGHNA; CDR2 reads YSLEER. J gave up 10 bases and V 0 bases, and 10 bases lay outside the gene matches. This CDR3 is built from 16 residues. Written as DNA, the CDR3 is TGCGCCAGCAGCCAAGATCCTCGCGGGGGGGCTAAGGAGCAGTTCTTC. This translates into CASSQDPRGGAKEQFF.

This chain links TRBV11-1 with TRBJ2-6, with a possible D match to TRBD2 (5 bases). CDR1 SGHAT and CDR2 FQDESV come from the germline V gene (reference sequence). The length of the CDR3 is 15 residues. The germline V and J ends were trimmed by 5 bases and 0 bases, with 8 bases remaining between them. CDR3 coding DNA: TGTGCCAGCAGCGCGGGCCCCTCTGGGGCCAACGTCCTGACTTTC. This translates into CASSAGPSGANVLTF.

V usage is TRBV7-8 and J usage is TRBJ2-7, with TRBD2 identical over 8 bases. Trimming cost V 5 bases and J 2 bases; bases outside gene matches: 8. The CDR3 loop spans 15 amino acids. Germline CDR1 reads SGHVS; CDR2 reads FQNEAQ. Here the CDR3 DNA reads TGTGCCAGCAGCCCAGGACCGGGGGGGACCTACGAGCAGTACTTC. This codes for CASSPGPGGTYEQYF.

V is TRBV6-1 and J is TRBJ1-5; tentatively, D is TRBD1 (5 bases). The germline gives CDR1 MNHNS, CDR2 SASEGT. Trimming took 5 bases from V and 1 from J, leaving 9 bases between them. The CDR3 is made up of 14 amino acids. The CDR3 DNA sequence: TGTGCCAGCAGTACGGGGGTGAGCAATCAGCCCCAGCATTTT. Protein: CASSTGVSNQPQHF.

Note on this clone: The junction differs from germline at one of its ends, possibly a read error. CDR3 DNA: TGTGCCAGCAGCAGCGGACAGGGCAAAGGTCAGCCCCGGCATTTT. Amino acid sequence: CASSSGQGKGQPRHF. V gene TRBV27 combines with J gene TRBJ1-5; 8 bases match TRBD1. There are 15 residues in the CDR3. Germline V gene data show CDR1 as MNHEY and CDR2 as SMNVEV (reference sequence).

DNA for the CDR3: TGTGCCAGCAGCCCCGGACTAGCCTACGAGCAGTACTTC. Protein sequence: CASSPGLAYEQYF. The chain joins TRBV5-4 to TRBJ2-7; 7 bases are shared with TRBD2. CDR3 length equals 13 residues. V was clipped by 4 bases and J by 2 bases; unmatched bases: 3. Germline-derived CDR1 and CDR2 are SGHNT and YYREEE (reference sequence).

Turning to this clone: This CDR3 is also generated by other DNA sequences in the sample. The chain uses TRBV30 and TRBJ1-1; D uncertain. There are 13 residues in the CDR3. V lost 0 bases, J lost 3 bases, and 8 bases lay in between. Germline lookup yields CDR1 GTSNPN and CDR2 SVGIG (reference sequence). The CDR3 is CAWSVRRDTEAFF. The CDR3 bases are TGTGCCTGGAGTGTAAGGCGGGACACTGAAGCTTTCTTT.

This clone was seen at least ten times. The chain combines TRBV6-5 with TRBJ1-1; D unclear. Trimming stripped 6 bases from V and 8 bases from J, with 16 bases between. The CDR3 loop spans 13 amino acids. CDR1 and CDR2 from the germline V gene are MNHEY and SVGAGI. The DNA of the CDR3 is TGTGCCAGCAGCCCCCCCTTAACGGGGGAAGCTTTCTTT. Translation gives CASSPPLTGEAFF.

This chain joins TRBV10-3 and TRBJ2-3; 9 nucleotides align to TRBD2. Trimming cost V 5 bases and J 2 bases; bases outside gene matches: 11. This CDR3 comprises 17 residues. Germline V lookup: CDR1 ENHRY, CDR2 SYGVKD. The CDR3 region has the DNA TGTGCCATCAGTCGTAGCGGGGGAGCATATTACACAGATACGCAGTATTTT. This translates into CAISRSGGAYYTDTQYF.

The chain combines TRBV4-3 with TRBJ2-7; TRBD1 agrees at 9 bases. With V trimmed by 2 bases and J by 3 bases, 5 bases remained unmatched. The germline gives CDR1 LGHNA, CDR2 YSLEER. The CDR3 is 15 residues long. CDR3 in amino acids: CASSQLPGQGYEQYF. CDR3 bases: TGCGCCAGCAGCCAATTACCGGGACAGGGCTACGAGCAGTACTTC.

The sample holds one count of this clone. CDR3 sequence reads: CASSLLARGNSYEQYF. The CDR3 DNA reads TGTGCCAGCAGCTTGCTTGCGCGGGGCAACTCCTACGAGCAGTACTTC. The V call is TRBV5-4, the J call TRBJ2-7, with D possibly being TRBD2 (6 bases). Germline V gene data show CDR1 as SGHNT and CDR2 as YYREEE (reference sequence). There are 16 residues in the CDR3. V dropped 1 base and J dropped 0 bases, with 14 bases sitting between them. Based on the CDR3 plus reference TRBV5-4 and TRBJ2-7, the full variable domain is ETGVTQSPTHLIKTRGQQVTLRCSSQSGHNTVSWYQQALGQGPQFIFQYYREEENGRGNFPPRFSGLQFPNYSSELNVNALELDDSALYLCASSLLARGNSYEQYFGPGTRLTVT.

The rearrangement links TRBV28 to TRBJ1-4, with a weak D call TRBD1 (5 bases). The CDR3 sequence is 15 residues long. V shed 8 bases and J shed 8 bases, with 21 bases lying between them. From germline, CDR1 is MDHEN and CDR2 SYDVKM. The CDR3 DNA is TGTGCCAGCGTTGGGGGACGGGAGGTGGGGGAAAAACTGTTTTTT. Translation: CASVGGREVGEKLFF.

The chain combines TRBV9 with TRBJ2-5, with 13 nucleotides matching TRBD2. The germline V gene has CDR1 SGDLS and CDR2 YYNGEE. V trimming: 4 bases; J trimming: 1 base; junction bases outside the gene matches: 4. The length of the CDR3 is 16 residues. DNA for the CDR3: TGTGCCAGCAGCTTCCGACTAGCGGGGGGCCAAGAGACCCAGTACTTC. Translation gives CASSFRLAGGQETQYF.

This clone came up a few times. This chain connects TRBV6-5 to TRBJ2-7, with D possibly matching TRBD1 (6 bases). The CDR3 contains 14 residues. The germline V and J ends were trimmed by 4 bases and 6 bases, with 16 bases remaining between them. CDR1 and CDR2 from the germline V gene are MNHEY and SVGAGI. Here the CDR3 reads CASSSATGSREQYF. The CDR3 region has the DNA TGTGCCAGCAGTTCGGCAACAGGGTCACGCGAGCAGTACTTC.